This TCR beta chain was identified during a study of tissue T cells after allogeneic stem cell transplantation. This clone was observed a handful of times. Gene names and germline match the mouse. The CDR3 goes on 1 residue after the read ends, and that part is filled in from the germline J gene. V was shortened by 3 bases and J by 4 bases, with 10 bases between the two germline ends. There are 12 residues in the CDR3. The germline V gene encodes CDR1 GFQATS and CDR2 STVNSAI. The assay was immunoSEQ multiplex PCR, and TCRdb's table has in-frame clones only and misses some. The sample yields approximately 7,100 clones, around a third seen once. Indicated time point: mouse harvest day 14 after allogeneic transplant. Tail vein injection delivered 10^7 T-cell-depleted bone marrow cells and 10^6 splenic CD5+ T cells.

The origin of this receptor is a female BALB/c mouse given C57BL/6 T cells with graft-versus-host disease after an allogeneic hematopoietic cell transplant. The specimen sequenced was skin. V and J are TRBV20 and TRBJ2-7, with D possibly TRBD1 on 6 matching bases. Incomplete CDR3 DNA: TGTGGTGCTAGCACAGGGTATTATGAACAGTAC. It is translated as CGASTGYYEQY. The CDR3, in full, reads CGASTGYYEQYF.